This T cell receptor (beta chain) originates from a study of blood T cells in healthy people across ages. Then a second PCR, running roughly 7 to 11 cycles, was carried out with a sample-barcoded 5' primer and a J-beta primer mix. TCRdb analysed the 5' RACE reads with MiXCR anew, one entry per CDR3 protein. The sample includes roughly 700,000 distinct CDR3 sequences, less than 40% of them seen just once. Notes on this clonotype: Its specificity is not known.

Study-level findings and limits: Naive T cell percentage showed a strong correlation with TCR beta diversity.

Sample: blood. The clonotype originates from a woman of 80 years or more in good health.

The CDR3 bases are TGTGCCAGCAGCGTAGCTGCGGATACGCAGTATTTT. As protein: CASSVAADTQYF. This chain links TRBV9 with TRBJ2-3, with D hard to call. V lost 0 bases and J 6 bases, leaving 5 bases between the germline ends. Germline CDR1 and CDR2: SGDLS and YYNGEE. This CDR3 spans 12 amino acids.